This TCR beta chain was captured by sequencing in a study of response to subunit inactivated influenza vaccine. This clonotype was counted only a few times. Its target is not known. The study, taken as a whole, reports: The authors suggested that every seasonal influenza vaccination recruits few new T cells.

Each CDR3 protein is one row after TCRdb ran MiXCR on the RT-PCR reads. In the table there are a few hundred thousand distinct CDR3 sequences, approximately 14% of which are singletons. Trimming took 5 bases from V and 11 from J, leaving 22 bases between them. The CDR3 covers 14 residues. Germline V gives CDR1 DFQATT, CDR2 SNEGSKA (reference sequence). The chain carries TRBV20-1 and TRBJ2-1, with D maybe TRBD2 (7 bases). The TCR was taken from a man aged 50 or older who received an inactivated influenza vaccine. The material sequenced was PBMCs from blood, taken 12 days after vaccination. This CDR3 is CSAQGGGYLNKQFF. In nucleotides, the CDR3 is TGCAGTGCTCAAGGGGGGGGCTACTTAAATAAGCAGTTCTTC.